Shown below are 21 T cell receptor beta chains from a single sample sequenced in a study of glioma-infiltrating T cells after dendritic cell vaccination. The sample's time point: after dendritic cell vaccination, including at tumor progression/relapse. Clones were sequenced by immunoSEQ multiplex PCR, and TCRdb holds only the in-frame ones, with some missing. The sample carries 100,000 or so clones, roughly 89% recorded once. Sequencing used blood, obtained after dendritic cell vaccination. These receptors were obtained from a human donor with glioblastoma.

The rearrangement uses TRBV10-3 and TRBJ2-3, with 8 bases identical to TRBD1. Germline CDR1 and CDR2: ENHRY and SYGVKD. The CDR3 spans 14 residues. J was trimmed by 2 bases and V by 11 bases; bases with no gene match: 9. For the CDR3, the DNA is TGTGCCTCGCAAGCAGGGGGCCCCACAGATACGCAGTATTTT. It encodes CASQAGGPTDTQYF.

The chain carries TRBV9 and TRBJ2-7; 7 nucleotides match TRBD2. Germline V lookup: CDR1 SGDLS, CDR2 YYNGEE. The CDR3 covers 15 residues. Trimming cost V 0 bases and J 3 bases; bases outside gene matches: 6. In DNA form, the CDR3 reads TGTGCCAGCAGCGTAGCTCCTAGCGGCTACTACGAGCAGTACTTC. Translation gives CASSVAPSGYYEQYF.

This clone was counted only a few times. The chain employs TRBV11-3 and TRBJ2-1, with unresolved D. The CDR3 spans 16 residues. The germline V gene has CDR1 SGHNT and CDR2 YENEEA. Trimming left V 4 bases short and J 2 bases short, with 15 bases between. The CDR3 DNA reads TGTGCCAGCAGCTCTGGAGAAACTGTTACCTACAATGAGCAGTTCTTC. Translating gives CASSSGETVTYNEQFF.

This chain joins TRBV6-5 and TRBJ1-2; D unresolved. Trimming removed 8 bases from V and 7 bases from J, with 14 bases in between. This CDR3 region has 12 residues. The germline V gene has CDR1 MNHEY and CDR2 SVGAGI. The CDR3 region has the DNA TGTGCCAGCGGCCGAGGAGTCAGTGGCTACACCTTC. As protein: CASGRGVSGYTF.

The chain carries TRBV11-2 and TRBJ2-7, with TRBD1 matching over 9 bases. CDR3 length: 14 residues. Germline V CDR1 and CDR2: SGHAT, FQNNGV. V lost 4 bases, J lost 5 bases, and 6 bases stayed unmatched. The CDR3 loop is CASSYRTGENEQYF. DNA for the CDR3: TGTGCCAGCAGCTATAGGACAGGGGAAAACGAGCAGTACTTC.

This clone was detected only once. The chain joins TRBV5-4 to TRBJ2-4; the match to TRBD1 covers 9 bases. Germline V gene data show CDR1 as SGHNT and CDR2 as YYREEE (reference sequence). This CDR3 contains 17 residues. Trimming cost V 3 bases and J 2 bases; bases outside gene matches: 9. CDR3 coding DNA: TGTGCCAGCAGCTCCTCAACAGGGGGCGAGTCCAAAAACATTCAGTACTTC. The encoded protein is CASSSSTGGESKNIQYF.

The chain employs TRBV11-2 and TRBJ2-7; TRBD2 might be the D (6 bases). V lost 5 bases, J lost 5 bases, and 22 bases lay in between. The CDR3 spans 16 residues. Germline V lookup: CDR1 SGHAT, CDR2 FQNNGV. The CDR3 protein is CASSIGTRPLRDEQYF. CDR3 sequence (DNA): TGTGCCAGCAGCATTGGGACTCGTCCCTTAAGGGACGAGCAGTACTTC.

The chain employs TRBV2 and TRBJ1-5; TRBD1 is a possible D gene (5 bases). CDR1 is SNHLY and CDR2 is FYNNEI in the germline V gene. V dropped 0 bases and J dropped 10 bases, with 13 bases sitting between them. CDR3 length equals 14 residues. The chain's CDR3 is CASSEALSTGPQHF. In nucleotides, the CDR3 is TGTGCCAGCAGTGAAGCGCTCTCAACAGGTCCCCAGCATTTT.

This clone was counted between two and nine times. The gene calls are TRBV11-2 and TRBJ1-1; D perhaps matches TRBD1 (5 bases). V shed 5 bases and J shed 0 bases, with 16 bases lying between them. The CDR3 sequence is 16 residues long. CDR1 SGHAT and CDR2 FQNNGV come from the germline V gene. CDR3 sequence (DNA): TGTGCCAGCAGCCGATTCGACAGTTTCTTGAACACTGAAGCTTTCTTT. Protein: CASSRFDSFLNTEAFF.

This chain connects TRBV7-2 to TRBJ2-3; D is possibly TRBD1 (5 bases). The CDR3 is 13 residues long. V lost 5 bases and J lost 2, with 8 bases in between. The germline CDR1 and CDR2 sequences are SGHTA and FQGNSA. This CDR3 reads CASSPRATDTQYF. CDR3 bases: TGTGCCAGCAGCCCCAGGGCCACAGATACGCAGTATTTT.

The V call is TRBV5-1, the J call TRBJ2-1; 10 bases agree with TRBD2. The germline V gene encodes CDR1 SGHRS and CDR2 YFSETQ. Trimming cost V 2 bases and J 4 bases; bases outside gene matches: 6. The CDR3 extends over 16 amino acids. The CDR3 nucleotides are TGCGCCAGCAGCTTCTTAGCGGGAGGAGGATACAATGAGCAGTTCTTC. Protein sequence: CASSFLAGGGYNEQFF. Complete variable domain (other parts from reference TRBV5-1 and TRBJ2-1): KAGVTQTPRYLIKTRGQQVTLSCSPISGHRSVSWYQQTPGQGLQFLFEYFSETQRNKGNFPGRFSGRQFSNSRSEMNVSTLELGDSALYLCASSFLAGGGYNEQFFGPGTRLTVL.

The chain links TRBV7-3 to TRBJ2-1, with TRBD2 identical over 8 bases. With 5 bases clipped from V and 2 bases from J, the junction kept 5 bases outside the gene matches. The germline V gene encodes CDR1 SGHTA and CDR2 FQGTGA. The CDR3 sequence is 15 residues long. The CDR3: CASSTPGGAYNEQFF. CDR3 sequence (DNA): TGTGCCAGCAGCACCCCGGGGGGGGCCTACAATGAGCAGTTCTTC. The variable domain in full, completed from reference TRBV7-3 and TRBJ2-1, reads GAGVSQTPSNKVTEKGKYVELRCDPISGHTALYWYRQSLGQGPEFLIYFQGTGAADDSGLPNDRFFAVRPEGSVSTLKIQRTERGDSAVYLCASSTPGGAYNEQFFGPGTRLTVL.

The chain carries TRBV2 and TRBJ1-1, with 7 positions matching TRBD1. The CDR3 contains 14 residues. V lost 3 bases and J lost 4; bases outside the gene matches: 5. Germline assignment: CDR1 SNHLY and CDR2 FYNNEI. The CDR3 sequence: CASSDGQAGTEAFF. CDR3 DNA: TGTGCCAGCAGTGACGGACAGGCTGGCACTGAAGCTTTCTTT.

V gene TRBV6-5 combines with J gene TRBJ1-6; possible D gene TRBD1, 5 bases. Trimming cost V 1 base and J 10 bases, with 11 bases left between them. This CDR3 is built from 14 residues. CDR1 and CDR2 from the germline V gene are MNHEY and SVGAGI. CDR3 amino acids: CASSYFQGGSPLHF. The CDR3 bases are TGTGCCAGCAGTTACTTCCAGGGCGGATCACCCCTCCACTTT.

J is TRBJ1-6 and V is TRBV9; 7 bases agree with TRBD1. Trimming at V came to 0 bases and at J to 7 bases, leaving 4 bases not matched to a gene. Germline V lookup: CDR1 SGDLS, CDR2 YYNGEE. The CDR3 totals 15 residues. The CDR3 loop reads CASSVEGTANSPLHF. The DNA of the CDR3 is TGTGCCAGCAGCGTAGAGGGGACAGCAAATTCACCCCTCCACTTT.

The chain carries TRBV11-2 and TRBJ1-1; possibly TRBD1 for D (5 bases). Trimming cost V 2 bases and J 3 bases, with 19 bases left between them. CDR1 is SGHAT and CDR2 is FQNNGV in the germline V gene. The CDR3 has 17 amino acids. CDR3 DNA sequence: TGTGCCAGCAGCTTAATGCCCCTCGGTACAGGAGACACTGAAGCTTTCTTT. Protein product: CASSLMPLGTGDTEAFF.

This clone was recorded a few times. CDR3 in DNA: TGTGCCAGTAGTATCCTCCGGGGAAACACTGAAGCTTTCTTT. This sequence encodes CASSILRGNTEAFF. V gene TRBV19 combines with J gene TRBJ1-1, with D hard to call. Germline V gives CDR1 LNHDA, CDR2 SQIVND (reference sequence). V was pared by 3 bases and J by 2 bases, with 10 bases between. The CDR3 sequence is 14 residues long. Drawing the rest from reference TRBV19 and TRBJ1-1, the complete variable domain is DGGITQSPKYLFRKEGQNVTLSCEQNLNHDAMYWYRQDPGQGLRLIYYSQIVNDFQKGDIAEGYSVSREKKESFPLTVTSAQKNPTAFYLCASSILRGNTEAFFGQGTRLTVV.

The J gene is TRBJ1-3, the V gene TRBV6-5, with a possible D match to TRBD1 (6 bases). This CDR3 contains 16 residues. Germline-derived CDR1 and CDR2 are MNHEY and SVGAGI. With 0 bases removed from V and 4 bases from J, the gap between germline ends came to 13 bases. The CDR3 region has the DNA TGTGCCAGCAGTTACTCTACCCAGGGGCGAGGAAACACCATATATTTT. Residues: CASSYSTQGRGNTIYF.

CDR3 DNA sequence: TGCGCCAGCAGCTTGGCGGGGAGCTTTAATGAAAAACTGTTTTTT. It yields the protein CASSLAGSFNEKLFF. V and J are TRBV5-1 and TRBJ1-4; no reliable D call. Germline CDR1 and CDR2: SGHRS and YFSETQ. CDR3 length: 15 amino acids. V was clipped by 0 bases and J by 4 bases, with 10 bases between them.

CDR3 nucleotide sequence: TGCAGCGTTGAAGCAGGGCAGAACACTGAAGCTTTCTTT. This translates into CSVEAGQNTEAFF. V and J are TRBV29-1 and TRBJ1-1; perhaps TRBD1 as D (5 bases). The V end was cut by 1 base, the J end by 1 base, with 7 bases between. The CDR3 sequence is 13 residues long. Germline CDR1 and CDR2: SQVTM and ANQGSEA.

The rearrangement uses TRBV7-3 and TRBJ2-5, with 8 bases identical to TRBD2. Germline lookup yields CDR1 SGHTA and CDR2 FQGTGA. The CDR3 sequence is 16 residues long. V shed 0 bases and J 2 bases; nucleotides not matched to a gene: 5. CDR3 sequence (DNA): TGTGCCAGCAGCTTAACGGTTACTAGCGGACAAGAGACCCAGTACTTC. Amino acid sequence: CASSLTVTSGQETQYF.